One and the same sample provided the 12 T cell receptor beta chains below, sequenced in a study of T cell changes during pregnancy in multiple sclerosis. This table comes from immunoSEQ multiplex PCR, and its TCRdb copy is limited to in-frame clones, with some not included. The sample has some 97,000 clones; 85% to 95% are singletons. The specimen was peripheral blood, collected in the second trimester of pregnancy. The receptors originated from a female donor with multiple sclerosis, enrolled in a pregnancy study.

In DNA, the CDR3 is TGTGCCAGCAGTTCCGCAGGGTTGAGAAACATTCAGTACTTC. It translates to CASSSAGLRNIQYF. V gene TRBV27 combines with J gene TRBJ2-4, with D tentatively TRBD1 (5 bases). The CDR3 has 14 amino acids. Germline loops: CDR1 MNHEY, CDR2 SMNVEV (reference sequence). V lost 4 bases to trimming and J lost 6 bases, with 13 bases between them.

The V call is TRBV30, the J call TRBJ1-1; 7 bases agree with TRBD1. Losses at the gene ends were 2 bases for V and 4 bases for J; bases not matched to a gene: 4. Germline assignment: CDR1 GTSNPN and CDR2 SVGIG (reference sequence). The CDR3 sequence is 13 residues long. The CDR3 DNA reads as TGTGCCTGGAGTTTACAGGGGATCACTGAAGCTTTCTTT. This codes for CAWSLQGITEAFF.

J is TRBJ1-2 and V is TRBV30; TRBD1 agrees at 7 bases. The CDR3 consists of 18 residues. V lost 1 base to trimming and J lost 3 bases; unmatched junction nucleotides: 17. Germline values: CDR1 GTSNPN, CDR2 SVGIG (reference sequence). This CDR3 reads CAWSATTLDREPHYGYTF. The CDR3 DNA follows: TGTGCCTGGAGTGCGACTACCCTTGACAGGGAGCCTCACTATGGCTACACCTTC.

The chain is built from TRBV5-4 and TRBJ2-6; 9 nucleotides agree with TRBD1. The junction had 9 bases not matched to a gene; V was cut back by 4 bases and J by 4 bases. The CDR3 is made up of 17 amino acids. Per the germline V gene, CDR1 is SGHNT and CDR2 is YYREEE (reference sequence). The CDR3 here is CASSPSRDRVGANVLTF. The CDR3 nucleotides read TGTGCCAGCAGCCCGTCCCGGGACAGGGTAGGGGCCAACGTCCTGACTTTC.

This clone was detected once. V usage is TRBV9 and J usage is TRBJ2-2; 10 positions agree with TRBD2. The CDR3 spans 17 residues. Trimming cost V 2 bases and J 0 bases; bases outside gene matches: 4. Per the germline V gene, CDR1 is SGDLS and CDR2 is YYNGEE. This CDR3 reads CASSVRGLASNTGELFF. The CDR3 bases are TGTGCCAGCAGCGTCAGGGGACTAGCGTCGAACACCGGGGAGCTGTTTTTT.

The chain uses TRBV4-1 and TRBJ1-1; D gene uncertain. The CDR3 extends over 14 amino acids. Per germline, CDR1 MGHRA and CDR2 YSYEKL. V was trimmed by 4 bases and J by 4 bases, leaving 13 bases between them. The CDR3 DNA is TGCGCCAGCAGCCCCCGGGAGGGTGGCACTGAAGCTTTCTTT. Protein sequence: CASSPREGGTEAFF.

The V call is TRBV19, the J call TRBJ1-1, with unresolved D. Germline V gene data show CDR1 as LNHDA and CDR2 as SQIVND (reference sequence). The V and J ends lost 6 bases and 5 bases respectively, with 13 bases between them. The CDR3 consists of 13 residues. CDR3 protein: CASSPQRETEAFF. CDR3 DNA: TGTGCCAGTAGCCCACAGAGGGAGACTGAAGCTTTCTTT.

The gene calls are TRBV28 and TRBJ2-3; 11 bases are shared with TRBD2. The CDR3 has 16 residues. Trimming at V came to 7 bases and at J to 2 bases, leaving 8 bases not matched to a gene. Germline CDR1 MDHEN, CDR2 SYDVKM. CDR3 nucleotides: TGTGCCAGCACCTTAGCGGGAGGGGTGACCACAGATACGCAGTATTTT. Translated, it gives CASTLAGGVTTDTQYF.

J is TRBJ2-1 and V is TRBV28, with TRBD1 matching 9 bases. J gave up 1 base and V 5 bases, and 3 bases lay outside the gene matches. The CDR3 sequence is 15 residues long. CDR1 and CDR2 from the germline V gene are MDHEN and SYDVKM. CDR3 coding DNA: TGTGCCAGCAGTACAGGGGGCAGGTCCTACAATGAGCAGTTCTTC. Protein sequence: CASSTGGRSYNEQFF.

This chain uses TRBV19 with TRBJ1-2; 9 nucleotides match TRBD1. The CDR3 has 15 amino acids. Germline CDR1 and CDR2: LNHDA and SQIVND (reference sequence). V lost 0 bases to trimming and J lost 4 bases; unmatched junction nucleotides: 3. Here the CDR3 DNA reads TGTGCCAGTAGTATAGACGGGACAGGGATCTATGGCTACACCTTC. Translating gives CASSIDGTGIYGYTF. Using reference TRBV19 and TRBJ1-2 for the parts outside the CDR3, the full variable domain is DGGITQSPKYLFRKEGQNVTLSCEQNLNHDAMYWYRQDPGQGLRLIYYSQIVNDFQKGDIAEGYSVSREKKESFPLTVTSAQKNPTAFYLCASSIDGTGIYGYTFGSGTRLTVV.

This clone was detected once. The chain joins TRBV13 to TRBJ2-3, with D tentatively TRBD2 (5 bases). Trimming pared 5 bases from V and 1 base from J, leaving 16 bases between. The CDR3 covers 16 residues. The V gene's germline CDR1 is PRHDT and CDR2 FYEKMQ (reference sequence). DNA for the CDR3: TGTGCCAGCAGCGGCAGACTATCATTGCGCACAGATACGCAGTATTTT. Amino acids: CASSGRLSLRTDTQYF. Combining the CDR3 with reference TRBV13 and TRBJ2-3 gives the whole variable domain AAGVIQSPRHLIKEKRETATLKCYPIPRHDTVYWYQQGPGQDPQFLISFYEKMQSDKGSIPDRFSAQQFSDYHSELNMSSLELGDSALYFCASSGRLSLRTDTQYFGPGTRLTVL.

V usage is TRBV10-3 and J usage is TRBJ2-3; no clear D gene. Trimming took off 5 bases at V and 0 bases at J, with 24 bases between the two ends. The CDR3 length is 19 residues. CDR1 ENHRY and CDR2 SYGVKD come from the germline V gene. The CDR3 DNA follows: TGTGCCATCAGTCAGACCGTGTCCTGGGCATCTTCTAGCACAGATACGCAGTATTTT. Its protein product is CAISQTVSWASSSTDTQYF.